This T cell receptor beta chain was retrieved from a study of CD4 T cell repertoires in COVID-19. Study-level information: Other coronavirus spike proteins restimulated relabeled CFSE-low cells expanded with IL-2 for over 8 days. Broader study findings: Between about 6 and 28% of SARS-CoV-2 clonotypes also appeared in SARS-CoV and/or HKU1 spike cultures. Two or all three memory subsets shared several highly expanded SARS-CoV-2-reactive clonotypes.

To note about this clone: What it recognizes is unknown.

Profiling relied on immunoSEQ multiplex PCR, and the TCRdb table lists in-frame clones only, not all of them. The table includes about 75,000 clones, 83% detected once. These memory T cells were uncultured and sequenced directly after ex vivo isolation. Germline-derived CDR1 and CDR2 are SGHNT and YENEEA. The CDR3 is 16 amino acids. The trim removed 1 base at V and 6 bases at J, leaving 5 bases unmatched. Source: CD4+ T cells from peripheral blood, taken after recovery from COVID-19. This sequence was found in a human donor who had COVID-19. The V and J genes are TRBV11-3 and TRBJ2-1; 11 nucleotides agree with TRBD2. CDR3 bases: TGTGCCAGCAGCTTAGCACTAGCGGGGGACGGCAATGAGCAGTTCTTC. Its protein product is CASSLALAGDGNEQFF.